This T cell receptor (beta chain) was sequenced for a study of cytomegalovirus exposure and HLA in healthy donors. Study-level information: Within the Caucasian-associated ancestry cluster were under 85% of the approximately 390 genotyped donors.

Study observations and caveats: TRBV6-2, TRBV6-3 and some other V segments were unresolvable in 87-base-pair reads.

The V segment lost 5 bases and the J segment 9 bases; nucleotides outside the gene matches: 10. This CDR3 has 15 amino acids. Germline lookup yields CDR1 MRHNA and CDR2 SNTAGT. In this sample, this clone turned up a few times. Its antigen is not identified. PCR amplification relied on 60 Vbeta primers (plus 13 Jbeta primers). The table came from immunoSEQ multiplex PCR; TCRdb's copy has only in-frame clones and leaves some out. This table holds fewer than 250,000 clones, approximately 70% found once. The TCR was taken from a woman under 40 in good health and CMV-seropositive. The rearrangement links TRBV6-4 to TRBJ2-1; TRBD2 matches 10 bases. The sample taken for sequencing was PBMCs. DNA for the CDR3: TGTGCCAGCAGTCCCAGAGGGGGGACTAGCGTTGAGCAGTTCTTC. As protein: CASSPRGGTSVEQFF.